The TCR beta chain under discussion was sequenced for a study of CD8 T cells in ankylosing spondylitis. Findings of the study overall: Within ankylosing spondylitis blood, a TCR beta motif made up of roughly eight highly homologous variants appeared to be characteristic. Disease-linked clones reportedly concentrated significantly in matched ankylosing spondylitis synovial fluid. As for the disease-linked clones, they showed a CD8+ phenotype and occurred at relatively low frequencies in peripheral blood.

This clonotype was observed at least ten times. Its antigen remains unknown. The CDR3 extends over 16 amino acids. For TCR beta, libraries came from quantitative 5'-RACE with molecular barcodes. A single record per CDR3 protein comes from TCRdb applying MiXCR to the 5' RACE reads. The repertoire has 50,000 to 60,000 distinct CDR3 sequences, 6.5% to 8% of them found once; the top ten carry around 8.5%. The gene calls are TRBV21-1 and TRBJ2-1; TRBD1 was called by the table and not checked on the DNA. TRBV21-1 is deemed a pseudogene. This TCR was sampled from a female donor with ankylosing spondylitis or in good health (not recorded which). Sample: blood, either unsorted or a sorted T cell fraction (not recorded which). The CDR3 coding sequence is TGTGCCAGCAGACCCCGGGCCCAAAGACCCTACAATGAGCAGTTCTTC. Protein product: CASRPRAQRPYNEQFF.